Listed below are T cell receptor beta chains from one sample, sequenced in a study of cytomegalovirus exposure and HLA in healthy donors. Profiled with immunoSEQ multiplex PCR; TCRdb holds only in-frame clones, not every one. The sample consists of about 180,000 clones, 80% of them appearing once. The sequencing sample was made of PBMCs. The receptors derive from a man aged 25 to 40 in good health and CMV-seronegative. Each CDR3 is given with its conserved first and last residue. The D gene is left open where the match is weak. Some rows have no size entry. The others give once, few or many, or a class for an expanded clone.

D gene	V gene	J gene	clone size	CDR3 protein	CDR3 DNA
TRBD1	TRBV27	TRBJ2-7	.	CASSWDSSYEQYF	TGTGCCAGCAGTTGGGACAGCTCCTACGAGCAGTACTTC
.	TRBV30	TRBJ2-7	.	CAWSVQGYEQYF	TGTGCCTGGAGTGTACAGGGTTACGAGCAGTACTTC
TRBD1	TRBV28	TRBJ1-6	few	CASSLRSHGQGYGSPLHF	TGTGCCAGCAGTTTAAGGTCACACGGACAGGGTTACGGTTCACCCCTCCACTTT
.	TRBV6-6	TRBJ2-5	.	CASSYVRAESETQYF	TGTGCCAGCAGTTACGTGAGGGCGGAATCCGAGACCCAGTACTTC
.	TRBV27	TRBJ1-5	.	CASSLSGGRDQPQHF	TGTGCCAGCAGTTTATCGGGGGGGAGGGATCAGCCCCAGCATTTT
TRBD1	TRBV5-6	TRBJ1-1	once	CASSLAGTGNAEAFF	TGTGCCAGCAGCTTGGCCGGGACAGGGAACGCTGAAGCTTTCTTT
TRBD1	TRBV6-5	TRBJ1-1	.	CASSVPTGKNTEAFF	TGTGCCAGCAGTGTACCGACAGGGAAGAACACTGAAGCTTTCTTT
.	TRBV6-1	TRBJ2-7	.	CASSAPERDRGYEQYF	TGTGCCAGCAGTGCCCCAGAAAGGGATCGGGGCTACGAGCAGTACTTC
.	TRBV28	TRBJ2-2	.	CASRPPTAGNLGELFF	TGTGCCAGCAGGCCCCCCACGGCGGGAAATTTGGGGGAGCTGTTTTTT
TRBD1	TRBV6-5	TRBJ1-2	.	CASSPNRGFIHGYTF	TGTGCCAGCAGCCCTAACAGGGGATTTATTCATGGCTACACCTTC
.	TRBV5-6	TRBJ1-6	.	CASSLSARGSLHF	TGTGCCAGCAGCTTGTCTGCCAGGGGATCCCTCCACTTT
TRBD1	TRBV6-4	TRBJ2-2	large	CASSEGTGDTGELFF	TGTGCCAGCAGTGAGGGGACAGGGGACACCGGGGAGCTGTTTTTT
TRBD1	TRBV10-3	TRBJ1-2	.	CAISESTGTGGAGGYTF	TGTGCCATCAGTGAGTCGACGGGGACAGGGGGCGCAGGTGGCTACACCTTC
.	TRBV27	TRBJ2-1	.	CASSFVAGSYNEQFF	TGTGCCAGCAGTTTCGTGGCGGGCTCCTACAATGAGCAGTTCTTC
.	TRBV7-9	TRBJ1-1	few	CASSHRRPEMNTEAFF	TGTGCCAGCAGCCATCGACGACCGGAGATGAACACTGAAGCTTTCTTT
TRBD1	TRBV6-4	TRBJ2-6	.	CASSAPRTGPFSGANVLTF	TGTGCCAGCAGCGCCCCCCGGACAGGCCCTTTTTCTGGGGCCAACGTCCTGACTTTC
TRBD2	TRBV7-7	TRBJ2-7	few	CASSLGLAGARNEQYF	TGTGCTAGCAGCTTAGGACTGGCGGGAGCGAGGAACGAGCAGTACTTC